This T cell receptor (beta chain) was identified in a study of shared clonotypes between healthy human individuals. Germline V gives CDR1 SGHTA, CDR2 FQGNSA. V lost 4 bases, J lost 5 bases, and 8 bases stayed unmatched. The CDR3 loop spans 16 amino acids. The assay was immunoSEQ multiplex PCR, and TCRdb's table has in-frame clones only and misses some. This table holds fewer than 600,000 clones, around 79% found once. The sequencing input was PBMCs. V gene TRBV7-2 combines with J gene TRBJ2-5; 12 nucleotides agree with TRBD2. The receptor comes from a middle-aged woman in good health. Some clones in this sample may be carry-over from other donors' samples. CDR3 DNA: TGTGCCAGCAGCTCTCGCCGGACTAGCGGGATTGAGACCCAGTACTTC. Encoded protein: CASSSRRTSGIETQYF.